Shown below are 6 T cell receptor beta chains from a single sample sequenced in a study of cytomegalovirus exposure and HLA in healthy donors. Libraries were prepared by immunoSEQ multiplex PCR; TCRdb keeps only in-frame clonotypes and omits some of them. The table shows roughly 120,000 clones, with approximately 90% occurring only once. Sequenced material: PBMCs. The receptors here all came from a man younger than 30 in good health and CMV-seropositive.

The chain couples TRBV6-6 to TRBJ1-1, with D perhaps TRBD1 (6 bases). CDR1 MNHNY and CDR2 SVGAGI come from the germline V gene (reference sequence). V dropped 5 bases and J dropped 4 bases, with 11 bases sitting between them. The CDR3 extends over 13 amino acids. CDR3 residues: CASSRTGSTEAFF. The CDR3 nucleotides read TGTGCCAGCAGTCGCACAGGGAGCACTGAAGCTTTCTTT.

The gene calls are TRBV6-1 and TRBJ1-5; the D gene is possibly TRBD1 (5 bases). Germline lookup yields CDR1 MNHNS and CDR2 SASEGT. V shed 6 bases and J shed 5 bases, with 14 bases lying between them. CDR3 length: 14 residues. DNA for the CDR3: TGTGCCAGCAGCCTGGGGGAGGGGCATCAGCCCCAGCATTTT. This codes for CASSLGEGHQPQHF.

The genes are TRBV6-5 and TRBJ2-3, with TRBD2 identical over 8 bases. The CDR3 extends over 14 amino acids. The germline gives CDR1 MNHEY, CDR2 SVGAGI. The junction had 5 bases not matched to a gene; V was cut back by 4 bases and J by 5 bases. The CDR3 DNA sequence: TGTGCCAGCAGTTCGCGGGGGGCCCAAGATACGCAGTATTTT. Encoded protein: CASSSRGAQDTQYF.

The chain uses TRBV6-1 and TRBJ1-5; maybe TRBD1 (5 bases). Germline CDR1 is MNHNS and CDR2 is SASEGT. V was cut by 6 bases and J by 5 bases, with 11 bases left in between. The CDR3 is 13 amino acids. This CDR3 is CASSLIGDQPQHF. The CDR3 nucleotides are TGTGCCAGCAGCCTAATAGGGGATCAGCCCCAGCATTTT.

CDR3 amino acids: CASSQDRDSPFF. The CDR3 bases are TGTGCCAGCAGCCAGGACCGGGACTCCCCGTTCTTC. The chain joins TRBV4-2 to TRBJ2-1; D may be TRBD2 (6 bases). With 3 bases removed from V and 15 bases from J, the gap between germline ends came to 15 bases. Germline CDR1 and CDR2: LGHNA and YNFKEQ. CDR3 size: 12 residues.

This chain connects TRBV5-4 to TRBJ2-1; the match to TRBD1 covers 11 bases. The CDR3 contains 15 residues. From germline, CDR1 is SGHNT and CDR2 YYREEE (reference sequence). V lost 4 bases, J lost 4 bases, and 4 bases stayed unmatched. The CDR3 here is CASSPGQGAYNEQFF. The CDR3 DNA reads TGTGCCAGCAGCCCTGGACAGGGGGCTTACAATGAGCAGTTCTTC. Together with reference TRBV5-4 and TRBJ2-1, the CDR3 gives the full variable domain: ETGVTQSPTHLIKTRGQQVTLRCSSQSGHNTVSWYQQALGQGPQFIFQYYREEENGRGNFPPRFSGLQFPNYSSELNVNALELDDSALYLCASSPGQGAYNEQFFGPGTRLTVL.